This TCR beta chain was retrieved from a study of blood T cells in healthy people across ages. Then a second PCR, running about 7 to 11 cycles, was carried out with a sample-barcoded 5' primer and a J-beta primer mix. Each cDNA was tagged by a template-switch adaptor containing 12 random nucleotides. TCRdb re-called the 5' RACE reads through MiXCR, storing one row per CDR3 protein. The sample shows about 780,000 distinct CDR3 sequences, less than 60% of them seen only once. Germline CDR1 MNHEY, CDR2 SVGEGT. The CDR3 runs 14 residues. V lost 5 bases to trimming and J lost 2 bases, with 11 bases between them. This clonotype appeared a single time. Its target is not known. Study-wide points: Investigators treated diversity estimates from one million T cells as underestimates.

Isolation yielded PBMCs, at least 6.5 million per sample, in every case. The source material was blood. The clonotype comes from an elderly man in good health. The rearrangement links TRBV6-2 or TRBV6-3 to TRBJ2-3, with D possibly being TRBD2 (6 bases). The CDR3 protein is CASSAGLFTDTQYF. DNA of the CDR3: TGTGCCAGCAGTGCGGGACTTTTCACAGATACGCAGTATTTT.